The 26 T cell receptor beta chains presented below share a single source sample, sequenced in a study of blood T cell repertoires in COVID-19. Assay used: immunoSEQ multiplex PCR; TCRdb lists only in-frame clones, some missing. Seen here are around 300,000 clones, 80% to 90% observed once, and the top ten hold roughly 9.6%. Sequenced input: peripheral blood. The origin of the receptors is a woman aged 70 to 79 with acute or convalescent COVID-19.

The rearrangement links TRBV7-2 to TRBJ2-7; the match to TRBD2 covers 10 bases. Germline loops: CDR1 SGHTA, CDR2 FQGNSA. CDR3 length: 15 residues. The V segment lost 5 bases and the J segment 3 bases; nucleotides outside the gene matches: 7. CDR3 nucleotides: TGTGCCAGCAGCCAAACTAGCGGGGTGCTCTACGAGCAGTACTTC. This codes for CASSQTSGVLYEQYF.

The V gene is TRBV4-2, the J gene TRBJ1-6; D is undetermined. Trimming shortened V by 0 bases and J by 8 bases, and 8 bases separated the two germline ends. The CDR3 is made up of 14 amino acids. Germline V gene sequence: CDR1 LGHNA, CDR2 YNFKEQ. CDR3 residues: CASSQDVRDSPLHF. In nucleotides, the CDR3 is TGTGCCAGCAGCCAAGATGTGAGAGATTCACCCCTCCACTTT.

The genes are TRBV2 and TRBJ1-3; TRBD1 might be the D (5 bases). Germline V gives CDR1 SNHLY, CDR2 FYNNEI. This CDR3 has 15 residues. V was shortened by 3 bases and J by 0 bases, with 9 bases between the two germline ends. The CDR3 region is CASSEGGSSGNTIYF. The CDR3 nucleotides are TGTGCCAGCAGTGAGGGGGGTAGCTCTGGAAACACCATATATTTT.

The chain joins TRBV7-6 to TRBJ2-7; 8 bases agree with TRBD1. The germline CDR1 and CDR2 sequences are SGHVS and FNYEAQ. V shed 5 bases, J shed 3 bases, and the junction held 9 bases outside the gene matches. This CDR3 region has 15 residues. The CDR3 sequence: CASSSGTGGDYEQYF. For the CDR3, the DNA is TGTGCCAGCAGCAGTGGGACAGGTGGGGACTACGAGCAGTACTTC.

Remarks on this clone: The sample holds other DNA sequences that translate to the same CDR3. The genes are TRBV27 and TRBJ1-6, with 9 bases matching TRBD1. The germline V gene has CDR1 MNHEY and CDR2 SMNVEV (reference sequence). The CDR3 consists of 15 residues. The trim removed 3 bases at V and 8 bases at J, leaving 5 bases unmatched. In DNA form, the CDR3 reads TGTGCCAGCAGTTTGTACAGGGGGCGTGATTCACCCCTCCACTTT. It translates to CASSLYRGRDSPLHF.

This rearrangement joins TRBV21-1 to TRBJ2-1; the table gives TRBD1 as D, unverified against the DNA. TRBV21-1 is described as a pseudogene. The CDR3 sequence is 16 residues long. The CDR3, as DNA: TGTGCCCGCATAACCGCAGGGGGCTCGACCTACAATGAGCAGTTCTTC. Translating it yields CARITAGGSTYNEQFF.

CDR3 sequence reads: CASSEVGTGAEAFF. Here the CDR3 DNA reads TGTGCCAGCAGTGAGGTTGGGACAGGGGCTGAAGCTTTCTTT. The V call is TRBV6-1, the J call TRBJ1-1, with 10 bases matching TRBD1. Unmatched junction bases numbered 4, after V lost 3 bases and J lost 6 bases. The CDR3 loop spans 14 amino acids. Germline CDR1 is MNHNS and CDR2 is SASEGT.

V gene TRBV6-5 combines with J gene TRBJ2-5; TRBD1 agrees at 11 bases. J lost 5 bases, V lost 5 bases, and 7 bases had no gene match. The CDR3 contains 15 residues. CDR1 is MNHEY, CDR2 SVGAGI, per germline. This chain's CDR3 is CASSPGQGAAETQYF. The CDR3 region has the DNA TGTGCCAGCAGTCCAGGACAGGGGGCAGCGGAGACCCAGTACTTC.

The chain recombines TRBV5-1 with TRBJ1-1; D possibly corresponds to TRBD1 (5 bases). V lost 2 bases, J lost 6 bases, and 17 bases lay in between. The CDR3 runs 15 residues. CDR1 is SGHRS and CDR2 is YFSETQ in the germline V gene. CDR3 sequence reads: CASSLGVQGGSEAFF. In DNA, the CDR3 is TGCGCCAGCAGCTTAGGGGTGCAGGGCGGCTCTGAAGCTTTCTTT. Full variable domain (rest looked up from reference TRBV5-1 and TRBJ1-1): KAGVTQTPRYLIKTRGQQVTLSCSPISGHRSVSWYQQTPGQGLQFLFEYFSETQRNKGNFPGRFSGRQFSNSRSEMNVSTLELGDSALYLCASSLGVQGGSEAFFGQGTRLTVV.

V is TRBV11-2 and J is TRBJ2-2, with D maybe TRBD2 (5 bases). CDR1 SGHAT and CDR2 FQNNGV come from the germline V gene. This CDR3 contains 13 residues. V dropped 7 bases and J dropped 4 bases, with 10 bases sitting between them. The CDR3 is CASMRAGTGELFF. CDR3 in DNA: TGTGCCAGCATGCGGGCAGGCACCGGGGAGCTGTTTTTT. Filled out from reference TRBV11-2 and TRBJ2-2, the complete variable domain reads EAGVAQSPRYKIIEKRQSVAFWCNPISGHATLYWYQQILGQGPKLLIQFQNNGVVDDSQLPKDRFSAERLKGVDSTLKIQPAKLEDSAVYLCASMRAGTGELFFGEGSRLTVL.

The genes are TRBV11-2 and TRBJ2-3; D remains ambiguous. Trimming pared 10 bases from V and 4 bases from J, leaving 12 bases between. The CDR3 runs 12 residues. In germline, CDR1 is SGHAT, CDR2 FQNNGV. The CDR3 here is CATRSSADTQYF. CDR3 in DNA: TGTGCCACCCGCTCTTCGGCAGATACGCAGTATTTT.

The J gene is TRBJ1-2, the V gene TRBV5-1; 9 bases fit TRBD1. The CDR3 length is 15 residues. Unmatched junction bases numbered 5, after V lost 3 bases and J lost 2 bases. Germline lookup yields CDR1 SGHRS and CDR2 YFSETQ. The CDR3 DNA sequence: TGCGCCAGCAGCTACGACAGGGGGAAGAACTATGGCTACACCTTC. Translation: CASSYDRGKNYGYTF.

V is TRBV5-6 and J is TRBJ2-7; 9 bases match TRBD1. This CDR3 is 16 amino acids long. V lost 2 bases to trimming and J lost 3 bases; unmatched junction nucleotides: 9. Germline V gives CDR1 SGHDT, CDR2 YYEEEE. The CDR3 coding sequence is TGTGCCAGCAGCTTACTAGGGACAGGGAAGAACTACGAGCAGTACTTC. Translation: CASSLLGTGKNYEQYF.

J is TRBJ2-7 and V is TRBV5-1; D is ambiguous. CDR1 and CDR2 (germline): SGHRS, YFSETQ. Trimming left V 0 bases short and J 0 bases short, with 10 bases between. The CDR3 extends over 15 amino acids. The CDR3 is CASSLGAISSYEQYF. CDR3 sequence (DNA): TGCGCCAGCAGCTTGGGTGCAATTAGCTCCTACGAGCAGTACTTC.

The chain carries TRBV5-4 and TRBJ2-6; 11 nucleotides align to TRBD1. Unmatched junction bases numbered 4, after V lost 2 bases and J lost 3 bases. Germline loops: CDR1 SGHNT, CDR2 YYREEE (reference sequence). CDR3 size: 17 residues. CDR3 DNA: TGTGCCAGCAGCTTCGGACAGGGGGCGGTTGGGGCCAACGTCCTGACTTTC. It specifies CASSFGQGAVGANVLTF. The full variable domain, its missing parts supplied by reference TRBV5-4 and TRBJ2-6, is ETGVTQSPTHLIKTRGQQVTLRCSSQSGHNTVSWYQQALGQGPQFIFQYYREEENGRGNFPPRFSGLQFPNYSSELNVNALELDDSALYLCASSFGQGAVGANVLTFGAGSRLTVL.

The rearrangement uses TRBV2 and TRBJ2-3; tentatively, D is TRBD2 (6 bases). Germline CDR1 reads SNHLY; CDR2 reads FYNNEI. The CDR3 covers 18 residues. Trimming took off 8 bases at V and 1 base at J, with 25 bases between the two ends. For the CDR3, the DNA is TGTGCCAGCTACAGTGGCCTGGGACTTCAGAAGGGCACAGATACGCAGTATTTT. It encodes CASYSGLGLQKGTDTQYF.

This chain joins TRBV6-6 and TRBJ2-7, with D perhaps matching TRBD2 (7 bases). Trimming took off 0 bases at V and 5 bases at J, with 17 bases between the two ends. Looked up from germline, CDR1 is MNHNY and CDR2 is SVGAGI (reference sequence). The CDR3 totals 16 residues. CDR3 bases: TGTGCCAGCAGTTACTCGGGAGGGCAGGGGTTGGACGAGCAGTACTTC. It encodes CASSYSGGQGLDEQYF.

This chain uses TRBV5-1 with TRBJ1-1; 7 nucleotides agree with TRBD1. The CDR3 loop spans 14 amino acids. Trimming removed 3 bases from V and 5 bases from J; junction bases left unmatched: 7. Germline V gene data show CDR1 as SGHRS and CDR2 as YFSETQ. As DNA, the CDR3 is TGCGCCAGCAGCTCGGAGGGGGCGAGGACTGAAGCTTTCTTT. Translated: CASSSEGARTEAFF.

V gene TRBV30 combines with J gene TRBJ2-4; 7 nucleotides line up with TRBD1. This CDR3 comprises 19 residues. V was pared by 3 bases and J by 0 bases, with 17 bases of the junction left unmatched. Germline values: CDR1 GTSNPN, CDR2 SVGIG (reference sequence). The CDR3 here is CAWSAFRGPTILAKNIQYF. Written as DNA, the CDR3 is TGTGCCTGGAGCGCATTTAGGGGGCCCACCATTTTAGCCAAAAACATTCAGTACTTC.

This clone was found once. The chain recombines TRBV4-1 with TRBJ2-5; 7 bases are shared with TRBD1. Germline V lookup: CDR1 MGHRA, CDR2 YSYEKL. The ends lost 2 bases at V and 5 bases at J; junction bases unmatched: 11. This CDR3 comprises 16 residues. The CDR3 bases are TGCGCCAGCAGCCAAAGGGCGACAGGGCAGGGGGAGACCCAGTACTTC. It is translated as CASSQRATGQGETQYF.

This chain uses TRBV10-2 with TRBJ2-1; 7 bases fit TRBD2. Trimming at V came to 8 bases and at J to 1 base, leaving 11 bases not matched to a gene. This CDR3 comprises 16 residues. CDR1 is WSHSY, CDR2 SAAADI, per germline. CDR3: CASQVSSGASYNEQFF. The CDR3 DNA reads TGCGCCAGCCAAGTCTCAAGCGGGGCTTCCTACAATGAGCAGTTCTTC.

The genes are TRBV4-1 and TRBJ2-3; 7 bases agree with TRBD2. This CDR3 comprises 17 residues. V lost 3 bases and J lost 6; bases outside the gene matches: 15. The germline CDR1 and CDR2 sequences are MGHRA and YSYEKL. In DNA, the CDR3 is TGCGCCAGCAGCCAGGATGAGCGGGGCAGGTTTGGCGATACGCAGTATTTT. Amino acid sequence: CASSQDERGRFGDTQYF.

J is TRBJ1-2 and V is TRBV11-2; D is undetermined. This CDR3 spans 14 amino acids. Trimming took off 0 bases at V and 4 bases at J, with 9 bases between the two ends. CDR1 is SGHAT, CDR2 FQNNGV, per germline. This chain's CDR3 is CASSLDSFFYGYTF. In nucleotides, the CDR3 is TGTGCCAGCAGCTTAGACAGTTTCTTCTATGGCTACACCTTC.

This CDR3 reads CASINSGYPEQFF. The CDR3, as DNA: TGTGCCAGCATAAACAGTGGGTATCCTGAGCAGTTCTTC. The genes are TRBV7-9 and TRBJ2-1; D is unclear. The V and J ends lost 7 bases and 9 bases respectively, with 16 bases between them. CDR1 is SEHNR and CDR2 is FQNEAQ in the germline V gene (reference sequence). The CDR3 length is 13 residues. Supplemented by reference TRBV7-9 and TRBJ2-1, the full variable domain reads DTGVSQNPRHKITKRGQNVTFRCDPISEHNRLYWYRQTLGQGPEFLTYFQNEAQLEKSRLLSDRFSAERPKGSFSTLEIQRTEQGDSAMYLCASINSGYPEQFFGPGTRLTVL.

This chain connects TRBV7-8 to TRBJ1-2, with D possibly matching TRBD1 (5 bases). Looked up from germline, CDR1 is SGHVS and CDR2 is FQNEAQ. V shed 2 bases and J shed 4 bases, with 17 bases lying between them. This CDR3 spans 16 amino acids. The CDR3 protein is CASSLYPAGMTYGYTF. The CDR3, as DNA: TGTGCCAGCAGCTTATACCCGGCAGGGATGACCTATGGCTACACCTTC.

V is TRBV5-1 and J is TRBJ2-3; a possible D gene is TRBD2 (6 bases). This CDR3 comprises 15 residues. CDR1 is SGHRS, CDR2 YFSETQ, per germline. V was cut by 4 bases and J by 2 bases, with 14 bases left in between. This CDR3 reads CASSPKGLLTDTQYF. For the CDR3, the DNA is TGCGCCAGCAGCCCCAAGGGACTTCTCACAGATACGCAGTATTTT.